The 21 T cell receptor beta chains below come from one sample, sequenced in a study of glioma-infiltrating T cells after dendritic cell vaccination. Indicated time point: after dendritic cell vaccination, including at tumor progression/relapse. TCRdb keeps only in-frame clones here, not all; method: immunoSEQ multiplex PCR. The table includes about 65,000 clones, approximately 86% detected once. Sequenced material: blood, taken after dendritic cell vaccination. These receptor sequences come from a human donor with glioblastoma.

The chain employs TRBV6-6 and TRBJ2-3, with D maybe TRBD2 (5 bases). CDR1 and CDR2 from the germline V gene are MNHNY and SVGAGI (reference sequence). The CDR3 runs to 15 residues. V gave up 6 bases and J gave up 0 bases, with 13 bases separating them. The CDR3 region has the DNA TGTGCCAGCAGGGACTGGGCCGGTAGCACAGATACGCAGTATTTT. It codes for CASRDWAGSTDTQYF.

For the CDR3, the DNA is TGCAGCGTTGGCGGCCTCCAAGAGACCCAGTACTTC. Amino acids: CSVGGLQETQYF. V gene TRBV29-1 combines with J gene TRBJ2-5; D not certain. CDR1 SQVTM and CDR2 ANQGSEA come from the germline V gene. The V gene lost 4 bases and the J gene lost 1 base, with 7 bases spanning the gap. The length of the CDR3 is 12 residues.

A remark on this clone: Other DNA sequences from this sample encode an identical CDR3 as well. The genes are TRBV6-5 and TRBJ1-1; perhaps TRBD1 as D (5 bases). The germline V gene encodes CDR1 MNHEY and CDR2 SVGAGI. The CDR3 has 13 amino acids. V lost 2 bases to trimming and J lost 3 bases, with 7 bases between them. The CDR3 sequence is CASSYQGDTEAFF. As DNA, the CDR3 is TGTGCCAGCAGTTACCAAGGGGACACTGAAGCTTTCTTT.

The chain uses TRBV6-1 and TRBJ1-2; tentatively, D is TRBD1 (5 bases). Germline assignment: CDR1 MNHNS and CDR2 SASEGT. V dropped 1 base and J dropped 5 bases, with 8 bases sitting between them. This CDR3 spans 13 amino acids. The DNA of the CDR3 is TGTGCCAGCAGTGAAGGGACACGGTATGGCTACACCTTC. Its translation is CASSEGTRYGYTF.

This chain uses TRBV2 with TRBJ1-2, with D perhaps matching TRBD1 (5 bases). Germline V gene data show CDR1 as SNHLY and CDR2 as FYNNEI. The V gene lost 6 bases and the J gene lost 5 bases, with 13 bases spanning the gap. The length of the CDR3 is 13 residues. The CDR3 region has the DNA TGTGCCAGCAGGGGGAGGGACCCGTATGGCTACACCTTC. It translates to CASRGRDPYGYTF.

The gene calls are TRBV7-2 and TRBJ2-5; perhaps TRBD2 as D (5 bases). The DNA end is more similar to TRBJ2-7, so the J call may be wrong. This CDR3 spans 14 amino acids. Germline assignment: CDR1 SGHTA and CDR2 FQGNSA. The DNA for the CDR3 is TGTGCCAGCAGCCCAGTATCGGGGAACCACGAGCAGTACTTC. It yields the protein CASSPVSGNHEQYF.

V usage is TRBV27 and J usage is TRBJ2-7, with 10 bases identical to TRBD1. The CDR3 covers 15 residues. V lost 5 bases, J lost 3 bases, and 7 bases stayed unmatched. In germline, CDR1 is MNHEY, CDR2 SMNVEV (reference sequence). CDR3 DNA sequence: TGTGCCAGCAGTCCAGGGACAGGGGAACTCTACGAGCAGTACTTC. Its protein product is CASSPGTGELYEQYF.

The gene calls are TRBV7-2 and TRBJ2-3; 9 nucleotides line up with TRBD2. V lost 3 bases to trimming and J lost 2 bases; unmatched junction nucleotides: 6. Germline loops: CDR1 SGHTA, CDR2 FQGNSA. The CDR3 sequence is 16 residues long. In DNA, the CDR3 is TGTGCCAGCAGCTTGACTAGCGGAACTTACACAGATACGCAGTATTTT. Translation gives CASSLTSGTYTDTQYF.

This chain's CDR3 is CASSPGRELSEQYF. The CDR3 DNA follows: TGCGCCAGCAGCCCGGGGAGGGAGCTTTCCGAGCAGTACTTC. V usage is TRBV5-1 and J usage is TRBJ2-7, with TRBD2 matching over 7 bases. This CDR3 contains 14 residues. CDR1 SGHRS and CDR2 YFSETQ come from the germline V gene. V was clipped by 4 bases and J by 6 bases; unmatched bases: 10.

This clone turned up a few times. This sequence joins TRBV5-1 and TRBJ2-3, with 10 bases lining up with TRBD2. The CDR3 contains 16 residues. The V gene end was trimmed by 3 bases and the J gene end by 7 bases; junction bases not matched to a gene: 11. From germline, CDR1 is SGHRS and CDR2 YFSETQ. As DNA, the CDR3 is TGCGCCAGCAGCTCCCGGGCTAGCGGGGGAACCAATACGCAGTATTTT. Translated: CASSSRASGGTNTQYF.

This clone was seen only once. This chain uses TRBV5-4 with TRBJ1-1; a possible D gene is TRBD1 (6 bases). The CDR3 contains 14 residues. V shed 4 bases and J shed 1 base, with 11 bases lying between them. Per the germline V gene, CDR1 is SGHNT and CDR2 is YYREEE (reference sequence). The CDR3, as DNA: TGTGCCAGCAGCCCCCCACAGGGGAACACTGAAGCTTTCTTT. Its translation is CASSPPQGNTEAFF.

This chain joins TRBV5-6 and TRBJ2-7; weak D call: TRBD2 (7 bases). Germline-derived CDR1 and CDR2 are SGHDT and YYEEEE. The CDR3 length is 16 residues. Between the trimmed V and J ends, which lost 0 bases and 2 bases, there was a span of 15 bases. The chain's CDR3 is CASSLAWGGRTYEQYF. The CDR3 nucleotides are TGTGCCAGCAGCTTGGCCTGGGGGGGCCGAACCTACGAGCAGTACTTC.

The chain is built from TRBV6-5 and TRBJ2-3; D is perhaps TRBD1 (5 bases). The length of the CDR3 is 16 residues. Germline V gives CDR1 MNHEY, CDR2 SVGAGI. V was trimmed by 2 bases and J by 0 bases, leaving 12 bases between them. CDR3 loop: CASSYRQFSSTDTQYF. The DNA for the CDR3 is TGTGCCAGCAGTTACAGACAGTTTTCTAGCACAGATACGCAGTATTTT.

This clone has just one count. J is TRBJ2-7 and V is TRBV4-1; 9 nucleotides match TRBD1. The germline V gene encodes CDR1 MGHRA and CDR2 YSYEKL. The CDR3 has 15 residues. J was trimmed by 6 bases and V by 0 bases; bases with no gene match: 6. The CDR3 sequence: CASSQEGQGLSEQYF. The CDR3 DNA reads TGCGCCAGCAGCCAAGAGGGACAGGGATTGAGCGAGCAGTACTTC.

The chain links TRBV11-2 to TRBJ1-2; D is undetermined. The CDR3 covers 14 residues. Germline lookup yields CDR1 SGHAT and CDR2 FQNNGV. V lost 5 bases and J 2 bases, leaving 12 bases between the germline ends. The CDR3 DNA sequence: TGTGCCAGCAGCCATGGACGGGAAAACTATGGCTACACCTTC. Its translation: CASSHGRENYGYTF.

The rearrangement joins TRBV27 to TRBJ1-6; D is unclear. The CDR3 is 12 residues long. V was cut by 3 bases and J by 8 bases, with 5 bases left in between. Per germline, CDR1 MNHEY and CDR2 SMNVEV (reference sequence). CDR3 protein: CASSFGDSPLHF. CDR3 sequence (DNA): TGTGCCAGCAGTTTTGGAGATTCACCCCTCCACTTT.

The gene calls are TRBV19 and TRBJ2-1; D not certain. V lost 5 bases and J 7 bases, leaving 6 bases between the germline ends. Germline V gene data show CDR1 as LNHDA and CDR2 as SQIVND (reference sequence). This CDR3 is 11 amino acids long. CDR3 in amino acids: CASSLRNEQFF. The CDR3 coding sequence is TGTGCCAGTAGTTTGAGAAATGAGCAGTTCTTC.

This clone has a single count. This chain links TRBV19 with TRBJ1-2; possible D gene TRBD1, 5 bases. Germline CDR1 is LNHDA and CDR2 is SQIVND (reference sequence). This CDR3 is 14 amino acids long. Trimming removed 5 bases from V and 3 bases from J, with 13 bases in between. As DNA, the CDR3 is TGTGCCAGTAGTCCGAAAGGACAAGACTATGGCTACACCTTC. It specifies CASSPKGQDYGYTF.

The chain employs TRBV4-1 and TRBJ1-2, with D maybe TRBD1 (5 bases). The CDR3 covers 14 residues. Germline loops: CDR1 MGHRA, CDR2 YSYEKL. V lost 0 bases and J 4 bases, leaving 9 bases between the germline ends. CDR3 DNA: TGCGCCAGCAGCCAAGAAGCAGGGCCCTATGGCTACACCTTC. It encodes CASSQEAGPYGYTF.

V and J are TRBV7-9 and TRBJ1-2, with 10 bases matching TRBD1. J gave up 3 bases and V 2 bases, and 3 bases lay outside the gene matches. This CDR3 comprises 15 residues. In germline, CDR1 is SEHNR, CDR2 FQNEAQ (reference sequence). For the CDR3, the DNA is TGTGCCAGCAGCTTAAGGACAGGGGGGGACTATGGCTACACCTTC. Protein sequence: CASSLRTGGDYGYTF.

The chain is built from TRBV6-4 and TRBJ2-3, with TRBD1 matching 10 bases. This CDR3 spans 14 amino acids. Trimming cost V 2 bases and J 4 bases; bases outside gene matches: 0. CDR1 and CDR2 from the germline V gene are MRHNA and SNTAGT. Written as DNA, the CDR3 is TGTGCCAGCAGTGACGGGACAGGGGCAGATACGCAGTATTTT. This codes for CASSDGTGADTQYF.